This TCR beta chain originates from a study of technical replicates of blood from several donors. TCRdb's table, derived via immunoSEQ multiplex PCR, lists solely in-frame clones and lacks some. The sample includes roughly 87,000 clones, around 90% of them seen just once. CDR3 length: 13 amino acids. Between the trimmed V and J ends, which lost 4 bases and 2 bases, there was a span of 8 bases. CDR1 MDHEN and CDR2 SYDVKM come from the germline V gene. Sequenced input: T cells isolated from PBMCs. The TCR originated in a human donor in good health. The rearrangement uses TRBV28 and TRBJ1-1, with D perhaps matching TRBD1 (5 bases). CDR3 amino acids: CASSWTLNTEAFF. The CDR3 DNA sequence: TGTGCCAGCAGTTGGACACTCAACACTGAAGCTTTCTTT.